One sample yielded the 16 T cell receptor beta chains listed below, sequenced in a study of T cell responses to AZD1222 COVID-19 vaccine. Assay used: immunoSEQ multiplex PCR; TCRdb lists only in-frame clones, some missing. The sample shows about 67,000 clones, about 83% of them seen only once. The specimen comprised peripheral blood, sampled 28 days after the second AZD1222 dose. These receptors were obtained from an adult who received the AZD1222 COVID-19 vaccine.

This chain connects TRBV14 to TRBJ2-7; 10 bases match TRBD1. The germline CDR1 and CDR2 sequences are SGHDN and FVKESK. V lost 3 bases to trimming and J lost 2 bases; unmatched junction nucleotides: 4. CDR3 length: 15 residues. Written as DNA, the CDR3 is TGTGCCAGCAGCCAGATTGGACAGGGGGCCTACGAGCAGTACTTC. This sequence encodes CASSQIGQGAYEQYF.

The V gene is TRBV5-1, the J gene TRBJ1-2; D unresolved. This CDR3 has 13 amino acids. Germline assignment: CDR1 SGHRS and CDR2 YFSETQ. V gave up 4 bases and J gave up 1 base, with 8 bases separating them. DNA for the CDR3: TGCGCCAGCAGCGATACGGTTAACTATGGCTACACCTTC. Its translation is CASSDTVNYGYTF.

This clone appeared a few times. The genes are TRBV5-3 and TRBJ2-3; D call uncertain. TRBV5-3 is an ORF; its function is uncertain. CDR3 size: 12 residues. V was trimmed by 2 bases and J by 7 bases, leaving 8 bases between them. The DNA for the CDR3 is TGTGCCAGAAGCTTTAGTGGGAATACGCAGTATTTT. This encodes CARSFSGNTQYF.

The V gene is TRBV4-2, the J gene TRBJ1-5; 7 nucleotides match TRBD1. The CDR3 is made up of 14 amino acids. Germline-derived CDR1 and CDR2 are LGHNA and YNFKEQ. The V segment lost 3 bases and the J segment 6 bases; nucleotides outside the gene matches: 5. The CDR3 protein is CASSQEGAGQPQHF. As DNA, the CDR3 is TGTGCCAGCAGCCAGGAGGGGGCGGGTCAGCCCCAGCATTTT.

Only a few counts were recorded for this clone. This chain joins TRBV27 and TRBJ1-2; maybe TRBD1 (6 bases). The ends were cut back, 6 bases at V and 4 bases at J, with 15 bases in the middle. Looked up from germline, CDR1 is MNHEY and CDR2 is SMNVEV (reference sequence). CDR3 length equals 14 residues. Here the CDR3 DNA reads TGTGCCAGCAGCCTCGGGGGCTTCCCCTATGGCTACACCTTC. This gives the protein CASSLGGFPYGYTF.

The J gene is TRBJ1-4, the V gene TRBV6-5; weak D call: TRBD1 (6 bases). Germline CDR1 and CDR2: MNHEY and SVGAGI. V was trimmed by 7 bases and J by 0 bases, leaving 12 bases between them. The CDR3 consists of 15 residues. In DNA, the CDR3 is TGTGCCAGCAAGACTAACAGGGCAACTAATGAAAAACTGTTTTTT. This sequence encodes CASKTNRATNEKLFF.

V and J are TRBV14 and TRBJ2-7; D is uncertain. Deletions cut 0 bases from V and 4 bases from J, with 7 bases between. Germline CDR1 reads SGHDN; CDR2 reads FVKESK. There are 13 residues in the CDR3. The CDR3, as DNA: TGTGCCAGCAGCCAAGAACTGGATTACGAGCAGTACTTC. Translated, it gives CASSQELDYEQYF. Using reference TRBV14 and TRBJ2-7 for the parts outside the CDR3, the full variable domain is EAGVTQFPSHSVIEKGQTVTLRCDPISGHDNLYWYRRVMGKEIKFLLHFVKESKQDESGMPNNRFLAERTGGTYSTLKVQPAELEDSGVYFCASSQELDYEQYFGPGTRLTVT.

The V and J genes are TRBV4-2 and TRBJ1-4; D gene unclear. Trimming took off 5 bases at V and 0 bases at J, with 10 bases between the two ends. The CDR3 consists of 15 residues. Germline CDR1 reads LGHNA; CDR2 reads YNFKEQ. The CDR3, as DNA: TGTGCCAGCAGCTCTCGGCCTGCAACTAATGAAAAACTGTTTTTT. The encoded protein is CASSSRPATNEKLFF.

The chain's CDR3 is CAIKGGTRDNEQFF. The CDR3 DNA reads as TGTGCCATCAAAGGGGGGACTAGAGACAATGAGCAGTTCTTC. V is TRBV10-3 and J is TRBJ2-1; TRBD2 matches 8 bases. Germline V gives CDR1 ENHRY, CDR2 SYGVKD. Germline trimming cut 7 bases from V and 5 bases from J; bases unmatched to any gene: 7. CDR3 length: 14 amino acids.

The CDR3 protein is CASSYGQESSEAFF. The CDR3 DNA reads as TGCGCCAGCAGTTACGGACAGGAAAGTTCTGAAGCTTTCTTT. The chain recombines TRBV5-1 with TRBJ1-1, with 7 bases identical to TRBD1. CDR3 length: 14 amino acids. Germline V gene sequence: CDR1 SGHRS, CDR2 YFSETQ. With 5 bases clipped from V and 6 bases from J, the junction kept 10 bases outside the gene matches. Combining the CDR3 with reference TRBV5-1 and TRBJ1-1 gives the whole variable domain KAGVTQTPRYLIKTRGQQVTLSCSPISGHRSVSWYQQTPGQGLQFLFEYFSETQRNKGNFPGRFSGRQFSNSRSEMNVSTLELGDSALYLCASSYGQESSEAFFGQGTRLTVV.

The chain couples TRBV4-3 to TRBJ2-2; D is perhaps TRBD2 (5 bases). The CDR3 is 18 amino acids. Germline V gene sequence: CDR1 LGHNA, CDR2 YSLEER. Trimming stripped 2 bases from V and 1 base from J, with 17 bases between. The CDR3 DNA reads as TGCGCCAGCAGCCAAACCTGGTCCCCCGGAGGGAACACCGGGGAGCTGTTTTTT. Its translation is CASSQTWSPGGNTGELFF.

The chain joins TRBV19 to TRBJ2-2, with D perhaps matching TRBD2 (7 bases). CDR3 length equals 14 residues. Germline V CDR1 and CDR2: LNHDA, SQIVND (reference sequence). V was clipped by 2 bases and J by 4 bases, with 8 bases between them. The CDR3 spells CASSIRGATGELFF. The CDR3 nucleotides read TGTGCCAGTAGTATACGGGGGGCCACCGGGGAGCTGTTTTTT. Together with reference TRBV19 and TRBJ2-2, the CDR3 gives the full variable domain: DGGITQSPKYLFRKEGQNVTLSCEQNLNHDAMYWYRQDPGQGLRLIYYSQIVNDFQKGDIAEGYSVSREKKESFPLTVTSAQKNPTAFYLCASSIRGATGELFFGEGSRLTVL.

This chain uses TRBV12-3 or TRBV12-4 with TRBJ1-1; D might be TRBD1 (5 bases). CDR3 length equals 12 residues. The V gene lost 6 bases and the J gene lost 2 bases, with 7 bases spanning the gap. CDR3 DNA: TGTGCCAGCAGGGGGGATAACACTGAAGCTTTCTTT. Translated: CASRGDNTEAFF.

The gene calls are TRBV24-1 and TRBJ1-4; tentative D call: TRBD1 (5 bases). This CDR3 region has 13 residues. Germline V CDR1 and CDR2: KGHDR, SFDVKD. V was shortened by 8 bases and J by 8 bases, with 14 bases between the two germline ends. The CDR3, as DNA: TGTGCCACCATGGGGGAGAATAGCGAAAAACTGTTTTTT. Protein product: CATMGENSEKLFF.

V is TRBV18 and J is TRBJ1-1, with D unresolved. The CDR3 is 16 amino acids. In germline, CDR1 is KGHSH, CDR2 LQKENI. Trimming shortened V by 4 bases and J by 1 base, and 16 bases separated the two germline ends. CDR3 nucleotides: TGTGCCAGCTCACTAGACCCCATCCCGGCGAACACTGAAGCTTTCTTT. Its translation is CASSLDPIPANTEAFF.

The J gene is TRBJ1-2, the V gene TRBV7-9; D not resolved. Germline V gives CDR1 SEHNR, CDR2 FQNEAQ (reference sequence). This CDR3 has 12 residues. V was trimmed by 7 bases and J by 3 bases, leaving 9 bases between them. The CDR3 reads CASNRDYYGYTF. The CDR3 coding sequence is TGTGCCAGCAATCGGGATTACTATGGCTACACCTTC.